A selection of T cell receptor beta chains follows, all from one sample in a study of blood T cell repertoires in COVID-19. The assay was immunoSEQ multiplex PCR, and TCRdb's table has in-frame clones only and misses some. The table includes about 160,000 clones, 92% detected once. The material sequenced was peripheral blood. Receptors originate from a man between 25 and 39 years old with COVID-19, enrolled during active disease. The CDR3 runs from the conserved cysteine through the conserved F or W. Each record gives: clone size, J gene, D gene, V gene, CDR3 DNA, CDR3 protein. A D gene is named only where the DNA matches it firmly. Clone size is given for some rows only: seen once, a few or many times, or a class if the clone is expanded.

>once|TRBJ2-6|.|TRBV19
TGTGCCAGTAGTATAGGTCGGAGCGCCTCTGGGGCCAACGTCCTGACTTTC
CASSIGRSASGANVLTF
>.|TRBJ1-2|.|TRBV29-1
TGCAGCGTTGAAGGGGGGGATCACTATGGCTACACCTTC
CSVEGGDHYGYTF
>.|TRBJ1-6|.|TRBV12-3/TRBV12-4
TGTGCCAGCAGCCTAGGGGGAGGGTCACCCCTCCACTTT
CASSLGGGSPLHF
>.|TRBJ2-5|TRBD1|TRBV5-1
TGCGCCAGCAGACAACCGGGACAGGGGGCGCTGGGGACCCAGTACTTC
CASRQPGQGALGTQYF
>.|TRBJ1-4|.|TRBV11-2
TGTGCCAGCAGCTTAGGATTACTCCAGGGCCGGGAAAAACTGTTTTTT
CASSLGLLQGREKLFF
>once|TRBJ1-2|.|TRBV30
TGTGCCTGGAAAAGAGACAGGCCAGGGGGCTACACCTTC
CAWKRDRPGGYTF
>.|TRBJ1-3|.|TRBV19
TGTGCAAGTAATACGGCGGACACCATATATTTT
CASNTADTIYF
>.|TRBJ1-4|TRBD1|TRBV14
TGTGCCAGCAGCCAACCGGACAGGGAAAAACTGTTTTTT
CASSQPDREKLFF
>.|TRBJ2-4|.|TRBV19
TGTGCCAGTAGGAAAAACAGGGCAGCCGAAAACATTCAGTACTTC
CASRKNRAAENIQYF
>.|TRBJ2-1|TRBD2|TRBV28
TGTGCCAGCAGTCCACTAGCGGGAGCGCGTAATGAGCAGTTCTTC
CASSPLAGARNEQFF
>.|TRBJ1-1|.|TRBV6-2/TRBV6-3
TGTGCCAGCAGTTCTACTGAAGCTTTCTTT
CASSSTEAFF
>.|TRBJ2-7|.|TRBV7-2
TGTGCCAGCAGCTTCTTTTACCGCGATTCCTACGAGCAGTACTTC
CASSFFYRDSYEQYF
>.|TRBJ1-1|.|TRBV4-1
TGCGCCAGCAGCCAAGATGCGGAAAGGGGGAACACTGAAGCTTTCTTT
CASSQDAERGNTEAFF
>.|TRBJ2-2|.|TRBV27
TGTGCCAGCAGTTTATCGTTCAGGGGACGGAACACCGGGGAGCTGTTTTTT
CASSLSFRGRNTGELFF
>.|TRBJ1-1|TRBD1|TRBV7-9
TGTGCCAGCAGCTCTACACACAACAGGGGGCCATTTGAAGCTTTCTTT
CASSSTHNRGPFEAFF
>.|TRBJ2-7|.|TRBV28
TGTGCCAGCAGTCCTAACTCCTACGAGCAGTACTTC
CASSPNSYEQYF
>once|TRBJ1-4|TRBD1|TRBV15
TGTGCCACTAGGACAGGGGGTTTTGAAAAACTGTTTTTT
CATRTGGFEKLFF
>.|TRBJ2-1|TRBD2|TRBV19
TGTGCCAGTGAAGCGGGAAGTTCCTACAATGAGCAGTTCTTC
CASEAGSSYNEQFF
>.|TRBJ2-5|TRBD2|TRBV27
TGTGCCAGCAGTTTATCAGTGGGAGGGCCAAAAGAGACCCAGTACTTC
CASSLSVGGPKETQYF
>few|TRBJ1-1|.|TRBV4-3
TGCGCCAGCAGCCTCCGAGACACCTTTTCTTTCTTT
CASSLRDTFSFF
>.|TRBJ1-2|TRBD1|TRBV7-2
TGTGCCAGCAGCACCCGACAGGGGGCTGTTTCTAGCTATGGCTACACCTTC
CASSTRQGAVSSYGYTF
>.|TRBJ1-1|TRBD1|TRBV4-3
TGCGCCAGCAGCCAGAGGACAGGGGGGTTAGAAGAAGCTTTCTTT
CASSQRTGGLEEAFF
>.|TRBJ2-1|TRBD2|TRBV24-1
TGTGCCACCATGGGGGGGTCAAACAATGAGCAGTTCTTC
CATMGGSNNEQFF
>.|TRBJ1-2|.|TRBV14
TGTGCCAGCAGCCATCGGAACAGCAGGGTGGGAAACTATGGCTACACCTTC
CASSHRNSRVGNYGYTF
>.|TRBJ1-2|TRBD1|TRBV11-1
TGTGCCAGCAGCCCCCGGGACAGGGGTTACTATGGCTACACCTTC
CASSPRDRGYYGYTF
>.|TRBJ1-2|.|TRBV2
TGTGCCAGCAGTCTCGGGGAGCCCTATGGCTACACCTTC
CASSLGEPYGYTF
>.|TRBJ2-7|.|TRBV30
TGTGCCTGGAGTGACGGGACCCGGGGGGCCCACGAGCAGTACTTC
CAWSDGTRGAHEQYF
>.|TRBJ2-7|TRBD2|TRBV6-2/TRBV6-3
TGTGCCAGCAGTTACACCCTGGCGGGGGCCTACGAGCAGTACTTC
CASSYTLAGAYEQYF
>.|TRBJ2-3|.|TRBV11-2
TGTGCCAGCAGCTTATTTAGAGCAGATACGCAGTATTTT
CASSLFRADTQYF
>.|TRBJ1-2|.|TRBV5-6
TGTGCCAGCAGCTTGAGCGGGGCTTATGGCTACACCTTC
CASSLSGAYGYTF
>.|TRBJ2-1|.|TRBV29-1
TGCAGCGTTGGGAAGGTAACGGGCAATGAGCAGTTCTTC
CSVGKVTGNEQFF
>.|TRBJ1-2|TRBD1|TRBV28
TGTGCCAGCAGTTCTCCGGGACAGCGCGTTCCCTATGGCTACACCTTC
CASSSPGQRVPYGYTF
>.|TRBJ1-4|.|TRBV18
TGTGCCAGCTCACCCAACCGGGAGGCTAATGAAAAACTGTTTTTT
CASSPNREANEKLFF
>.|TRBJ1-1|.|TRBV13
TGTGCCAGCAGCCTAGACATGAACACTGAAGCTTTCTTT
CASSLDMNTEAFF
>.|TRBJ2-1|TRBD2|TRBV4-3
TGCGCCAGCAGCCAAGATGTTGCGGGGGGGGTGTACAATGAGCAGTTCTTC
CASSQDVAGGVYNEQFF
>.|TRBJ1-1|.|TRBV5-1
TGCGCCAGCAGCTCCGGTGTGAGGGCGAACACTGAAGCTTTCTTT
CASSSGVRANTEAFF
>.|TRBJ2-2|.|TRBV6-5
TGTGCCAGCAGTTACGGGGCGCATACGAACACCGGGGAGCTGTTTTTT
CASSYGAHTNTGELFF
>.|TRBJ2-6|.|TRBV4-3
TGCGCCAGCAGCCAAGATCCAGGAGAGGGCTGGGCCAACGTCCTGACTTTC
CASSQDPGEGWANVLTF
>few|TRBJ1-1|TRBD1|TRBV18
TGTGCCAGCTCGCTTGGACAGGGGGGTAACACTGAAGCTTTCTTT
CASSLGQGGNTEAFF
>once|TRBJ2-1|TRBD1|TRBV7-3
TGTGCCAGCAGCTTCGCCGGACAGGGGAGGTACAATGAGCAGTTCTTC
CASSFAGQGRYNEQFF
>.|TRBJ2-1|.|TRBV24-1
TGTGCCACCAGTGATTTTGGACAAAACTACAATGAGCAGTTCTTC
CATSDFGQNYNEQFF
>.|TRBJ2-1|.|TRBV19
TGTGCCTCAATGGGGCAGGGATTAGGGTACAATGAGCAGTTCTTC
CASMGQGLGYNEQFF
>.|TRBJ1-2|.|TRBV5-4
TGTGCCAGCAGCTCTGGACAGTATGGCTACACCTTC
CASSSGQYGYTF
>.|TRBJ2-5|TRBD1|TRBV2
TGTGCCAGCAGTGAAGAAGGGACAGGGGGGGAGACCCAGTACTTC
CASSEEGTGGETQYF
>.|TRBJ2-5|.|TRBV3-1/TRBV3-2
TGTGCCAGCAGCCAAGATGAGGAGACCCAGTACTTC
CASSQDEETQYF
>.|TRBJ2-7|TRBD2|TRBV7-9
TGTGCCAGCAGCTTGGGGTCTAGCGGGGGGAGGTCCTACGAGCAGTACTTC
CASSLGSSGGRSYEQYF
>once|TRBJ2-5|TRBD1|TRBV11-2
TGTGCCAGCAGCTTAGGACAGGGGGTCAAGACCCAGTACTTC
CASSLGQGVKTQYF
>.|TRBJ1-1|TRBD1|TRBV30
TGTGCCTTGGGGGACAGGTTGAACACTGAAGCTTTCTTT
CALGDRLNTEAFF
>.|TRBJ2-7|.|TRBV4-2
TGTGCCAGCAGCCAAGGACAGACCTACGAGCAGTACTTC
CASSQGQTYEQYF
>.|TRBJ1-4|TRBD1|TRBV5-1
TGCGCCAGCAGCTTGACAGGGGACCTTAATGAAAAACTGTTTTTT
CASSLTGDLNEKLFF
>.|TRBJ1-1|.|TRBV16
TGTGCCAGCAGCCAATTCGACGGAGGAACTGAAGCTTTCTTT
CASSQFDGGTEAFF